Sequencing of this TCR beta chain was carried out in a study of siplizumab effects on memory and regulatory T cells. Findings of the study overall: Unstimulated naive T cells seemed to show more diversity than memory cells did, and they also seemed to be among the major contributors to the alloresponse. The authors mapped only a minor fraction of alloreactive clones to unstimulated subsets.

In the case of this clone: Its matching antigen is unknown.

Each sample had 9.3 x 10^4 or so TCR templates assayed. Clones were read by immunoSEQ multiplex PCR, and TCRdb kept only the in-frame ones, dropping some. The table has 100,000 or so clones, approximately 91% seen once. Per the germline V gene, CDR1 is KGHSH and CDR2 is LQKENI. CDR3 size: 17 residues. V was trimmed by 2 bases and J by 2 bases, leaving 19 bases between them. The clonotype was recovered from a human donor in good health. V and J are TRBV18 and TRBJ2-7; the D gene is possibly TRBD2 (7 bases). Specimen: non-Treg CD4+ T cells sorted from blood. CDR3 nucleotides: TGTGCCAGCTCACCAAATTCTGGGGGGGCGAGCCCCTACGAGCAGTACTTC. Protein: CASSPNSGGASPYEQYF.